These 23 T cell receptor beta chains share one sample of origin, sequenced in a study of molecular identifiers for immune sequencing clone quantification (dated by TCRdb to about 2018). Libraries were built with PCR. TCRdb records NextSeq 500 as the sequencer. TCRdb reprocessed the public reads (quality trimming at Q25 with fastp, clone calling with MiXCR) and kept in-frame beta chains. Here each entry gathers all rows of one CDR3 protein and keeps the most common genes and DNA. The sample contains approximately 100,000 distinct CDR3 sequences, 36% of them found a single time. The ten most abundant clones make up 4% to 5% of the sample. The sequenced sample consisted of naive CD8+ T cells from blood, with Jurkat cell RNA spiked in. The label giving this sample's cell subset or site can be read as: FACS-sorted CD8+CD4-CCR7+CD45RA+ naive T cells. These receptors originate from a human donor in good health. Some libraries in this study had Jurkat cell RNA spiked in.

This clonotype was detected a few times. The chain joins TRBV9 to TRBJ1-6; no firm D call. V was cut by 3 bases and J by 9 bases, with 16 bases left in between. This CDR3 contains 15 residues. Per germline, CDR1 SGDLS and CDR2 YYNGEE. DNA for the CDR3: TGTGCCAGCAGCGAGGGTCGTGGGGTGCGTTCACCCCTCCACTTT. Its translation: CASSEGRGVRSPLHF.

In this sample, this clonotype turned up a few times. This rearrangement joins TRBV4-3 to TRBJ2-3, with 12 bases matching TRBD2. V gave up 1 base and J gave up 0 bases; unmatched junction bases: 5. The CDR3 runs 18 residues. CDR1 LGHNA and CDR2 YSLEER come from the germline V gene. The CDR3 region has the DNA TGCGCCAGCAGCCAAGGACTAGCGGGAGAATCTAGCACAGATACGCAGTATTTT. It specifies CASSQGLAGESSTDTQYF.

For the CDR3, the DNA is TGTGCCAGCAGCGCCAGGGACAGGGTCCCCTACGAGCAGTACTTC. Translating gives CASSARDRVPYEQYF. The chain carries TRBV9 and TRBJ2-7, with 9 bases identical to TRBD1. Germline-derived CDR1 and CDR2 are SGDLS and YYNGEE. The length of the CDR3 is 15 residues. V lost 3 bases, J lost 2 bases, and 6 bases stayed unmatched.

The CDR3 region has the DNA TGTGCCTGTCTCTCCCGGGAGCTGTTTTTT. Its protein product is CACLSRELFF. The chain is built from TRBV12-3 or TRBV12-4 and TRBJ2-2, with unresolved D. The length of the CDR3 is 10 residues. The V and J ends lost 11 bases and 9 bases respectively, with 10 bases between them.

The rearrangement joins TRBV11-2 to TRBJ2-1; D is perhaps TRBD1 or TRBD2 (5 bases each). The CDR3 is 18 residues long. Trimming took 3 bases from V and 7 from J, leaving 25 bases between them. Germline-derived CDR1 and CDR2 are SGHAT and FQNNGV. The CDR3 bases are TGTGCCAGCAGCTTGTTCGGGGCCCTGTCCGGACCCCATAATGAGCAGTTCTTC. It specifies CASSLFGALSGPHNEQFF.

This clonotype was counted many times. The V and J genes are TRBV28 and TRBJ2-7, with TRBD2 as a possible D gene (5 bases). The CDR3 spans 15 residues. V gave up 1 base and J gave up 1 base, with 11 bases separating them. Germline V lookup: CDR1 MDHEN, CDR2 SYDVKM. CDR3 DNA: TGTGCCAGCAGTTTATTTGAGGGATCATCCTACGAGCAGTACTTC. It codes for CASSLFEGSSYEQYF. The full variable domain, completed using reference TRBV28 and TRBJ2-7, is DVKVTQSSRYLVKRTGEKVFLECVQDMDHENMFWYRQDPGLGLRLIYFSYDVKMKEKGDIPEGYSVSREKKERFSLILESASTNQTSMYLCASSLFEGSSYEQYFGPGTRLTVT.

This clonotype was observed a handful of times. This sequence joins TRBV27 and TRBJ1-1; no clear D gene. This CDR3 comprises 15 residues. V was clipped by 0 bases and J by 10 bases, with 18 bases between them. Germline CDR1 is MNHEY and CDR2 is SMNVEV (reference sequence). CDR3 sequence (DNA): TGTGCCAGCAGTTTATCCTCCGACGGCCAAGGATTAGCTTTCTTT. It is translated as CASSLSSDGQGLAFF.

This clonotype was recorded a few times. A much larger clone is a single base away; this may be a read error. As the CDR3 is not closed by the conserved phenylalanine or tryptophan, this likely results from a read error. The chain uses TRBV5-6 and TRBJ2-7; D not resolved. Germline V lookup: CDR1 SGHDT, CDR2 YYEEEE. The CDR3 length is 12 residues. Trimming took 0 bases from V and 2 from J, leaving 3 bases between them. CDR3 DNA sequence: TGTGCCAGCAGCTTGGGTACCTACGAGCAGTACATC. Its translation: CASSLGTYEQYI.

Regarding this clonotype: Being one base from a much bigger clone, this may be a read error. This chain joins TRBV12-3 or TRBV12-4 and TRBJ2-7, with 7 bases fitting TRBD2. Losses at the gene ends were 8 bases for V and 0 bases for J; bases not matched to a gene: 7. The CDR3 has 14 amino acids. The CDR3 loop reads CASGPLALSYEQYF. The CDR3 nucleotides are TGTGCCAGCGGCCCACTAGCGCTCTCCTACGAGCAGTACTTC.

The V and J genes are TRBV10-2 and TRBJ2-7; tentative D call: TRBD1 (6 bases). V lost 6 bases to trimming and J lost 6 bases, with 18 bases between them. The CDR3 contains 14 residues. Germline V gene lookup returns CDR1 WSHSY and CDR2 SAAADI. The CDR3 loop is CASSLDRRRSEQYF. For the CDR3, the DNA is TGCGCCAGCAGCCTCGACAGGAGGCGTTCCGAGCAGTACTTC.

This clonotype showed up just a few times. The chain is built from TRBV20-1 and TRBJ2-3, with 11 bases matching TRBD2. This CDR3 is 15 amino acids long. The J segment lost 6 bases and the V segment lost 5 bases, leaving 10 bases of the junction unmatched. CDR1 and CDR2 from the germline V gene are DFQATT and SNEGSKA (reference sequence). CDR3 bases: TGCAGTGCTTCTAAGGGACTAGCGGAGATGGATACGCAGTATTTT. Translation: CSASKGLAEMDTQYF.

The chain links TRBV4-3 to TRBJ2-1; TRBD2 aligns across 12 bases. CDR1 is LGHNA and CDR2 is YSLEER in the germline V gene. This CDR3 is 18 amino acids long. With V trimmed by 3 bases and J by 8 bases, 14 bases remained unmatched. The chain's CDR3 is CASSQGGLAGYQRDEQFF. In DNA form, the CDR3 reads TGCGCCAGCAGCCAGGGCGGACTAGCGGGATACCAAAGGGATGAGCAGTTCTTC.

The chain recombines TRBV4-1 with TRBJ2-6; possibly TRBD2 for D (5 bases). This CDR3 is built from 17 residues. Per the germline V gene, CDR1 is MGHRA and CDR2 is YSYEKL. V lost 0 bases to trimming and J lost 0 bases, with 9 bases between them. Written as DNA, the CDR3 is TGCGCCAGCAGCCAAGATTACGGGGACTCTGGGGCCAACGTCCTGACTTTC. Its protein is CASSQDYGDSGANVLTF.

The chain couples TRBV28 to TRBJ2-4, with 13 bases that match TRBD2. CDR1 is MDHEN, CDR2 SYDVKM, per germline. V lost 3 bases and J lost 7; bases outside the gene matches: 6. The CDR3 covers 16 residues. The CDR3 nucleotides read TGTGCCAGCAGTTTCCCGGGACTAGCGGGACTGAACATTCAGTACTTC. Amino acids: CASSFPGLAGLNIQYF.

On this clonotype itself: A junction end diverges from the germline sequence, so it may reflect a read error. The DNA of the CDR3 is TGTGCCAGCAGCTTAGGTGCCAGGGCTTCCCACAATGAGCAGATCTTC. Translation: CASSLGARASHNEQIF. The chain couples TRBV7-8 to TRBJ2-1, with TRBD1 as a possible D gene (5 bases). The CDR3 is 16 residues long. Per the germline V gene, CDR1 is SGHVS and CDR2 is FQNEAQ.

The chain recombines TRBV9 with TRBJ2-3; the D is unclear. V was cut by 0 bases and J by 2 bases, with 7 bases left in between. Germline V gene lookup returns CDR1 SGDLS and CDR2 YYNGEE. CDR3 length: 14 amino acids. This CDR3 is CASSVVGNTDTQYF. The CDR3 region has the DNA TGTGCCAGCAGCGTAGTGGGCAACACAGATACGCAGTATTTT.

The chain combines TRBV27 with TRBJ2-7, with TRBD2 matching over 11 bases. Losses at the gene ends were 7 bases for V and 0 bases for J; bases not matched to a gene: 8. From germline, CDR1 is MNHEY and CDR2 SMNVEV (reference sequence). The CDR3 has 16 amino acids. The CDR3 coding sequence is TGTGCCAGCACCCCCTTCGGACTAGCGGGCTCCTACGAGCAGTACTTC. The encoded protein is CASTPFGLAGSYEQYF.

This clonotype has only a few counts. The V gene is TRBV5-6, the J gene TRBJ2-7, with unresolved D. V lost 0 bases, J lost 3 bases, and 22 bases lay in between. The CDR3 consists of 18 residues. Germline CDR1 reads SGHDT; CDR2 reads YYEEEE. The CDR3 here is CASSLGPLDMGIFYEQYF. CDR3 nucleotide sequence: TGTGCCAGCAGCTTGGGACCGCTTGACATGGGAATTTTCTACGAGCAGTACTTC.

The rearrangement uses TRBV2 and TRBJ2-3; no firm D call. Germline-derived CDR1 and CDR2 are SNHLY and FYNNEI. Between the trimmed V and J ends, which lost 1 base and 1 base, there was a span of 9 bases. The CDR3 runs 15 residues. The DNA for the CDR3 is TGTGCCAGCAGTGAAGAAGGGCGCGGCACAGATACGCAGTATTTT. Its translation is CASSEEGRGTDTQYF.

This chain links TRBV7-9 with TRBJ2-5; D assignment may be TRBD1 or TRBD2 (6 bases each). CDR3 size: 16 residues. Germline V lookup: CDR1 SEHNR, CDR2 FQNEAQ (reference sequence). V was shortened by 5 bases and J by 1 base, with 17 bases between the two germline ends. The CDR3 region is CASSRAEGGGQETQYF. In DNA, the CDR3 is TGTGCCAGCAGCCGAGCGGAAGGAGGGGGCCAAGAGACCCAGTACTTC.

This clonotype has just one count. This sequence joins TRBV10-2 and TRBJ2-3, with D perhaps being TRBD1 or TRBD2 (5 bases each). There are 15 residues in the CDR3. V lost 6 bases and J 7 bases, leaving 20 bases between the germline ends. CDR1 is WSHSY, CDR2 SAAADI, per germline. The CDR3 sequence: CASSGAQWEMYTQYF. The CDR3 region has the DNA TGCGCCAGCAGCGGGGCCCAGTGGGAGATGTATACGCAGTATTTT.

V is TRBV4-3 and J is TRBJ2-7; 8 nucleotides match TRBD1. The CDR3 is 16 amino acids. V shed 0 bases, J shed 3 bases, and the junction held 7 bases outside the gene matches. Germline V CDR1 and CDR2: LGHNA, YSLEER. The DNA of the CDR3 is TGCGCCAGCAGCCAAGACCGAGGGACAGGCAGCTACGAGCAGTACTTC. Its translation: CASSQDRGTGSYEQYF.

The chain carries TRBV4-3 and TRBJ2-1; a weak D match, TRBD2 (6 bases). Deletions cut 0 bases from V and 6 bases from J, with 12 bases between. CDR3 length: 15 residues. CDR1 and CDR2 (germline): LGHNA, YSLEER. The CDR3 here is CASSQERGSGNEQFF. Written as DNA, the CDR3 is TGCGCCAGCAGCCAAGAACGGGGGTCGGGCAATGAGCAGTTCTTC.